These 5 T cell receptor beta chains originate from one sample sequenced in a study of OX40 agonist ivuxolimab in advanced cancers. Assay used: immunoSEQ multiplex PCR; TCRdb lists only in-frame clones, some missing. The sample yields about 9,500 clones, 60% to 70% seen once. Sequenced here: CD4+ or CD8+ T cells sorted from blood, sampled in a trial of the OX40 agonist ivuxolimab. Receptors originate from an adult with an advanced solid tumor such as melanoma, head and neck, liver or kidney cancer.

This clone is categorized as medium-sized. The rearrangement joins TRBV9 to TRBJ2-7; D may be TRBD1 or TRBD2 (5 bases each). CDR1 is SGDLS and CDR2 is YYNGEE in the germline V gene. This CDR3 has 13 amino acids. V dropped 3 bases and J dropped 6 bases, with 13 bases sitting between them. The CDR3 nucleotides are TGTGCCAGCAGCGGGGGGAATTTTGTCGAGCAGTACTTC. Translated: CASSGGNFVEQYF.

The chain couples TRBV7-3 to TRBJ2-1, with unresolved D. V shed 0 bases and J shed 3 bases, with 6 bases lying between them. The CDR3 length is 14 residues. Per the germline V gene, CDR1 is SGHTA and CDR2 is FQGTGA. CDR3 DNA: TGTGCCAGCAGCTTAACATCGGACTACAATGAGCAGTTCTTC. Translated, it gives CASSLTSDYNEQFF.

This clone has more than one count but fewer than ten. This chain joins TRBV4-2 and TRBJ2-1, with 10 bases matching TRBD2. CDR3 length: 16 amino acids. J gave up 10 bases and V 0 bases, and 9 bases lay outside the gene matches. Germline lookup yields CDR1 LGHNA and CDR2 YNFKEQ. CDR3 in DNA: TGTGCCAGCAGCCAAGATCTAGCGGGGGAGATAGGGGAGCAGTTCTTC. Translated: CASSQDLAGEIGEQFF.

The gene calls are TRBV9 and TRBJ2-7; either TRBD1 or TRBD2 may fit D (5 bases each). CDR3 length: 14 amino acids. Trimming took 3 bases from V and 7 from J, leaving 17 bases between them. The germline V gene encodes CDR1 SGDLS and CDR2 YYNGEE. The DNA of the CDR3 is TGTGCCAGCAGCGGGGACGGGCCTATGGGAGAGCAGTACTTC. Translation: CASSGDGPMGEQYF.

The V call is TRBV7-9, the J call TRBJ2-7, with D maybe TRBD1 (5 bases). This CDR3 has 16 amino acids. Germline CDR1 reads SEHNR; CDR2 reads FQNEAQ (reference sequence). Trimming pared 2 bases from V and 0 bases from J, leaving 14 bases between. CDR3 sequence (DNA): TGTGCCAGCAGCTTAAGTTTCGGGCAGGGCTCCTACGAGCAGTACTTC. Translated: CASSLSFGQGSYEQYF.